This entry is about one T cell receptor (beta chain). Its antigen remains unidentified. The record originates from a study of tumor-infiltrating lymphocytes in localized non-small cell lung cancer. Study-wide context: Several tumor histologies, both smoking statuses, and some post-neoadjuvant chemotherapy samples were included. Points from the study as a whole: No link was found between tumor T-cell fraction and recurrence-free survival.

The data were produced by immunoSEQ multiplex PCR, yet TCRdb's version contains in-frame clones alone and is incomplete. The data show under 7,500 clones, approximately 61% seen once. Trimming pared 4 bases from V and 0 bases from J, leaving 10 bases between. Germline assignment: CDR1 MGHRA and CDR2 YSYEKL. This CDR3 comprises 15 residues. The sample taken for sequencing was lung tumor tissue. The receptor comes from a human donor with non-small cell lung cancer. The chain has TRBV4-1 and TRBJ1-5, with unresolved D. CDR3: CASSLLYSSNQPQHF. The CDR3 DNA is TGCGCCAGCAGCCTACTTTACAGTAGCAATCAGCCCCAGCATTTT.